This TCR beta chain was sequenced during a study of human T cells and chemical hapten exposure. The time point: patch test 1, 2 weeks after DPC sensitization. Sample treatment: therapeutic diphenylcyclopropenone sensitization with weekly scalp DPC. Alopecia patients deemed DPC-suitable, aged 18 to 70, excluding pregnancy. With 3 bases clipped from V and 5 bases from J, the junction kept 2 bases outside the gene matches. Germline V gives CDR1 LGHNA, CDR2 YNFKEQ. The CDR3 is 14 amino acids. As the library was built, unique molecular identifiers were attached to individual cDNA molecules. Original data processing: The number of TCRs in each sample had a median of 95,638 and spanned roughly 23,224 to 750,000. TCRdb ran MiXCR on the RACE reads and lists one entry per CDR3 protein. The V and J calls and clone size are TCRdb's, not the authors'. Among approximately 340,000 distinct CDR3 sequences listed, around 7% were seen once.

The rearrangement uses TRBV4-2 and TRBJ1-4, with 8 bases matching TRBD1. This sample comprised whole blood, obtained in connection with sensitization to the hapten diphenylcyclopropenone (DPC). The clonotype comes from a young woman with alopecia areata. Some clones in this sample may be carry-over from other donors' samples. DNA for the CDR3: TGTGCCAGCAGCCACAGGACAGGGAATGAAAAACTGTTTTTT. Protein: CASSHRTGNEKLFF.